This is a list of T cell receptor beta chains from one sample in a study of tumor-infiltrating lymphocytes in primary liver carcinoma. TCRdb re-derived calls from the multiplex PCR reads in MiXCR, one entry per CDR3 protein. The sample shows a few hundred thousand distinct CDR3 sequences, 45% to 70% of them seen only once. Sequenced material: peripheral blood. These receptors all stem from a woman younger than 45 with primary liver carcinoma and hepatitis B virus infection. CDR3s include the opening cysteine and the closing phenylalanine or tryptophan. D genes are given only for firm matches. Size tells how often a clone was seen (once, few, many) or the class of an expanded clone, and some rows leave it out.

v_gene	d_gene	abundance	j_gene	CDR3nt	CDR3aa
TRBV10-1	-	once	TRBJ2-2	TGCGCCAGCAACCCTCAGAGTTATAGAACGGGGTTTTTT	CASNPQSYRTGFF
TRBV4-3	TRBD1	few	TRBJ2-7	TGCGCCAGCAGCCAAGACGGGACAGGGATCGAGCAGTACTTC	CASSQDGTGIEQYF
TRBV6-6	TRBD1	-	TRBJ2-2	TGTGCCAGCAGTTACCGGGACAGGGAGCCCATGAACACCGGGGACCTGTTTTTT	CASSYRDREPMNTGDLFF
TRBV18	TRBD1	-	TRBJ2-7	TGTGCCAGCTCACGGGACAGTTTTTCCTACGAGCAGTACTTC	CASSRDSFSYEQYF
TRBV24-1	-	-	TRBJ1-5	TGTGCCACCAGTAGATCTAGGAATCAGCCCCAGCATTTT	CATSRSRNQPQHF
TRBV6-2/TRBV6-3	-	-	TRBJ1-5	TGTGCCAGCAGTGGGACCGGGGCATCCAGGCAGCCCCAGCATTTT	CASSGTGASRQPQHF
TRBV13	TRBD2	-	TRBJ2-1	TGTGCCAGCAGCCGTACGGCGGCGGGAGGGCCGCAGGTCGAGCAGTTCTTC	CASSRTAAGGPQVEQFF
TRBV12-3/TRBV12-4	TRBD2	many	TRBJ2-3	TGTGCCAGCAGTTTCGGAGCGGGAGGAAACACAGATACGCAGTATTTT	CASSFGAGGNTDTQYF
TRBV19	-	-	TRBJ2-7	TGTGCCACTAGTATAAGAGGGGACTCCTACGAGCAGTACTTC	CATSIRGDSYEQYF
TRBV10-3	-	few	TRBJ2-4	TGTGCCATCAGTCCCGGGCGGACTATAGCTAAAAACATTCAGTACTTC	CAISPGRTIAKNIQYF
TRBV6-2/TRBV6-3	TRBD1	-	TRBJ1-5	TGTGCCAGCAGTTTTCGGGCCCAGGGGGGCAATCAGCCCCAGCATTTT	CASSFRAQGGNQPQHF
TRBV6-5	-	many	TRBJ2-7	TGTGCCAGCAGGTCGACAGGCGGAACCTACGAGCAGTACTTC	CASRSTGGTYEQYF
TRBV4-2	TRBD2	-	TRBJ2-1	TGTGCCAGCAGCCAAGCGACTAGCGGTTACAATGAGCAGTTCTTC	CASSQATSGYNEQFF
TRBV11-3	-	-	TRBJ1-5	TGTGCCAGCAGTTCCAGCCAGTATCAACCCCGGCATTTT	CASSSSQYQPRHF
TRBV29-1	TRBD1	many	TRBJ1-1	TGCAGCGTTGCGGCTGACAGGGAATTCGATGAAGCTTTCTTT	CSVAADREFDEAFF
TRBV6-5	-	-	TRBJ1-1	TGTGCCAGCAGGAAACGGACATGGAACACTGAAGCTTTCTTT	CASRKRTWNTEAFF
TRBV11-2	-	-	TRBJ1-5	TGTGCCAGCAGGTTAGGATCGGTCGCAGATACGCAGCATTTT	CASRLGSVADTQHF
TRBV7-9	TRBD1	-	TRBJ2-7	TGTGCCAGCAGCTTACTAGTGGGACAGAGCTACGAGCAGTACTTC	CASSLLVGQSYEQYF
TRBV30	-	-	TRBJ2-1	TGTGCCTGGAGTGCCAAGAATGAGCAGTTCTTC	CAWSAKNEQFF
TRBV6-5	-	-	TRBJ2-7	TGTACCAGCAGAACTCCCGGGAATTTCTACGAGCAGTACTTC	CTSRTPGNFYEQYF
TRBV6-1	-	few	TRBJ1-4	TGTGCCAGCAAGCCCACGAGGAGCAGCGGGGGTAGGGAAAAACTGTTTTTT	CASKPTRSSGGREKLFF
TRBV4-2	-	many	TRBJ2-1	TGTGCCAGCAGCCAAGAAACTCTGTACAATGAGCAGTTCTTC	CASSQETLYNEQFF
TRBV29-1	-	many	TRBJ1-1	TGCAGCTCATCCAGCAGAAACACTGAAGCTTTCTTT	CSSSSRNTEAFF
TRBV24-1	-	-	TRBJ1-1	TGTGCCACCAGTGATTCCGACAGGGAAGCTTTCTTT	CATSDSDREAFF
TRBV12-3/TRBV12-4	-	many	TRBJ2-1	TGTGCAAACAATGAGCAGTTCTTC	CANNEQFF
TRBV11-2	TRBD2	-	TRBJ2-7	TGTGCCAGCAGCCGAACTAGCGGGAGCTTCTACGTGCTGTACTTC	CASSRTSGSFYVLYF
TRBV4-2	-	many	TRBJ2-5	TGTGCCAGCAGCCAAGAGTTCGGGGAGACCCAGTACTTC	CASSQEFGETQYF
TRBV19	-	-	TRBJ2-1	TGTGCCAGTAGTATAGCGACGTATGAGCAGTTCTTC	CASSIATYEQFF
TRBV7-9	-	-	TRBJ2-5	TGTGCCAGCAGCTTAACGCAGACTCAAGAGACCCAGTACTTC	CASSLTQTQETQYF
TRBV11-2	TRBD2	-	TRBJ2-1	TGTGCCAGTGGACTAGCGGGAGCCAAGGAGCAGTTCTTC	CASGLAGAKEQFF
TRBV6-1	-	few	TRBJ2-2	TGTGCCAGTCGACAGGCCGGGGAGCTGTTTTTT	CASRQAGELFF
TRBV11-2	-	many	TRBJ2-5	TGTGCCAGCAGCGAGGGTTTTGAGTTCAGGGAGACCCAGTACTTC	CASSEGFEFRETQYF
TRBV12-3/TRBV12-4	-	-	TRBJ2-1	TGTGCCAGCAGCCCAGTGGGCGCAGGCTACAACGAGCAGTTCTTC	CASSPVGAGYNEQFF
TRBV29-1	TRBD1	-	TRBJ1-2	TGCAGCGTTGTTCCCCCAGGGGGCTATGGCTACACCTTC	CSVVPPGGYGYTF
TRBV4-2	-	many	TRBJ2-2	TGTGCCAGCAGCCATCGAAGGTCGGGTGATAACACCGGGGAGCTGTTTTTT	CASSHRRSGDNTGELFF
TRBV6-2/TRBV6-3	TRBD2	-	TRBJ2-7	TGTGCCAGCAGTCCCGGGGACTATCTCGACGAGCAGTACTTC	CASSPGDYLDEQYF
TRBV5-4	TRBD2	few	TRBJ2-7	TGTGCCAGCAGCTACCTAGCGGGAGGGTCCTACGAGCAGTACTTC	CASSYLAGGSYEQYF